This T cell receptor (beta chain) appears in the sequencing data of a study of tumor-infiltrating lymphocytes in oesophageal squamous cell carcinoma (TCRdb year 2016). Points on this clonotype: Its target antigen remains unknown. Qualities for individual bases were not recorded, and no much larger clone is one base off.

From its cysteine to its phenylalanine, the CDR3 spans 14 amino acids. The DNA shown is the 42-base CDR3, in frame from base 1. Taken from the germline V gene (reference sequence), the CDR1 and CDR2 loops are LNHDA and SQIVND. The library was produced with PCR. Data came from an Illumina HiSeq 2000. Through fastp at Q25 and MiXCR, TCRdb rebuilt clones from the public reads, retaining in-frame beta chains. Each entry merges the rows of one CDR3 protein and shows their most common DNA and genes. The sample table holds around 6,200 distinct CDR3 sequences, of which approximately 15% were seen once. Approximately 15% of the sample comes from the top ten.

Sequencing used esophageal tumor tissue. The source of this sequence is a male donor with esophageal squamous cell carcinoma. This sequence uses TRBV19 and TRBJ2-5; the D element might be TRBD1 or TRBD2, as each aligns at 6 bases. The DNA end favors TRBJ2-1, so the J call may be wrong. The CDR3 protein: CASSIPLAGGEQFF. The bases are TGTGCCAGTAGTATACCTCTCGCCGGGGGCGAGCAGTTCTTC.